Below, 9 T cell receptor beta chains from the same sample are listed, as sequenced in a study of blood T cell repertoires in COVID-19. Sequenced by immunoSEQ multiplex PCR; TCRdb stores in-frame clones only, minus some. The repertoire holds approximately 100,000 clones, roughly 92% seen once, with more than 5% in the top ten. The sequenced sample was peripheral blood. The origin of the receptors is a man aged 65 to 85 with acute or convalescent COVID-19.

V and J are TRBV7-6 and TRBJ1-2, with 9 bases aligning to TRBD1. This CDR3 has 16 residues. Germline lookup yields CDR1 SGHVS and CDR2 FNYEAQ. With V trimmed by 3 bases and J by 2 bases, 7 bases remained unmatched. The CDR3 loop reads CASSFRQGEANYGYTF. The CDR3 nucleotides read TGTGCCAGCAGCTTCCGACAGGGGGAAGCGAACTATGGCTACACCTTC.

Points on this clone: Additional DNA sequences in this sample encode the identical CDR3. The V call is TRBV27, the J call TRBJ1-5; no reliable D call. Looked up from germline, CDR1 is MNHEY and CDR2 is SMNVEV (reference sequence). Trimming stripped 3 bases from V and 4 bases from J, with 7 bases between. This CDR3 has 13 amino acids. CDR3 sequence reads: CASSLGRNQPQHF. The CDR3 DNA follows: TGTGCCAGCAGTTTGGGGAGAAATCAGCCCCAGCATTTT.

This sequence joins TRBV11-1 and TRBJ1-2, with a tentative D call TRBD1 (6 bases). The CDR3 runs to 14 residues. Trimming stripped 5 bases from V and 1 base from J, with 11 bases between. The germline V gene encodes CDR1 SGHAT and CDR2 FQDESV (reference sequence). The CDR3 spells CASSQTGINYGYTF. DNA of the CDR3: TGTGCCAGCAGCCAAACAGGGATTAACTATGGCTACACCTTC.

The CDR3 reads CASSLPGRSGNTIYF. CDR3 nucleotide sequence: TGTGCCAGCAGCTTGCCGGGGAGGTCGGGAAACACCATATATTTT. The chain links TRBV5-8 to TRBJ1-3; D unresolved. The CDR3 extends over 15 amino acids. Per the germline V gene, CDR1 is SGHTS and CDR2 is YDEGEE. Trimming left V 1 base short and J 4 bases short, with 12 bases between. Combining the CDR3 with reference TRBV5-8 and TRBJ1-3 gives the whole variable domain EAGVTQSPTHLIKTRGQQATLRCSPISGHTSVYWYQQALGLGLQFLLWYDEGEERNRGNFPPRFSGRQFPNYSSELNVNALELEDSALYLCASSLPGRSGNTIYFGEGSWLTVV.

This chain joins TRBV27 and TRBJ2-1, with 7 bases matching TRBD1. Germline V gene sequence: CDR1 MNHEY, CDR2 SMNVEV (reference sequence). The CDR3 sequence is 13 residues long. Trimming cost V 7 bases and J 15 bases; bases outside gene matches: 15. The chain's CDR3 is CASTEYARGLLFF. The CDR3 DNA reads as TGTGCCAGCACCGAGTACGCGAGGGGGCTTTTGTTCTTC.

The V call is TRBV6-5, the J call TRBJ1-5; TRBD1 aligns across 7 bases. Trimming removed 2 bases from V and 2 bases from J; junction bases left unmatched: 3. The CDR3 is made up of 15 amino acids. Germline assignment: CDR1 MNHEY and CDR2 SVGAGI. This CDR3 is CASSYRGPGNQPQHF. The CDR3 nucleotides are TGTGCCAGCAGTTACAGGGGGCCAGGCAATCAGCCCCAGCATTTT.

The rearrangement uses TRBV5-5 and TRBJ1-5; the D gene is possibly TRBD1 (6 bases). The CDR3 loop spans 14 amino acids. The V end was cut by 1 base, the J end by 5 bases, with 10 bases between. Germline-derived CDR1 and CDR2 are SGHKS and YYEKEE (reference sequence). The CDR3 sequence: CASSLWGGDQPQHF. CDR3 nucleotide sequence: TGTGCCAGCAGCTTGTGGGGGGGCGATCAGCCCCAGCATTTT. Complete variable domain (other parts from reference TRBV5-5 and TRBJ1-5): DAGVTQSPTHLIKTRGQQVTLRCSPISGHKSVSWYQQVLGQGPQFIFQYYEKEERGRGNFPDRFSARQFPNYSSELNVNALLLGDSALYLCASSLWGGDQPQHFGDGTRLSIL.

The gene calls are TRBV5-8 and TRBJ1-5, with D tentatively TRBD1 (5 bases). The CDR3 consists of 13 residues. V was pared by 6 bases and J by 3 bases, with 10 bases between. The germline CDR1 and CDR2 sequences are SGHTS and YDEGEE. CDR3 sequence: CASIGAYNQPQHF. CDR3 in DNA: TGTGCCAGCATTGGGGCGTACAATCAGCCCCAGCATTTT.

The chain couples TRBV5-4 to TRBJ1-1; tentatively, D is TRBD1 (5 bases). CDR1 and CDR2 from the germline V gene are SGHNT and YYREEE (reference sequence). The CDR3 contains 13 residues. V lost 0 bases and J lost 6, with 9 bases in between. As DNA, the CDR3 is TGTGCCAGCAGCTTGGGGGGGGTATCTGAAGCTTTCTTT. Residues: CASSLGGVSEAFF.